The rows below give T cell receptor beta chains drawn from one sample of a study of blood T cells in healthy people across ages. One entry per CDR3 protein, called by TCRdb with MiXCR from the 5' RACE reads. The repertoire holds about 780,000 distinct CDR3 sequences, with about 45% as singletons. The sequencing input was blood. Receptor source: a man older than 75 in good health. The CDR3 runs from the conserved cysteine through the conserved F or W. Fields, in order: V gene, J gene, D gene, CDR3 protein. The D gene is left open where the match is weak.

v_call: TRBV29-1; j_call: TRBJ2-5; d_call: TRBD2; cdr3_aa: CSAAGGSREQYF
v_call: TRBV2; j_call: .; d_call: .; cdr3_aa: CARTLAEISYNEQYF
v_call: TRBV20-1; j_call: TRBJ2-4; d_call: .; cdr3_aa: CSATLDGRGNIQYF
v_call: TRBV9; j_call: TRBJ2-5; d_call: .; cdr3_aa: CASSVSREETQYF
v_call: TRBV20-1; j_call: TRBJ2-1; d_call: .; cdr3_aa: CSARPGWEQFF
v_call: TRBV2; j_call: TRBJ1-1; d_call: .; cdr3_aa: CASTGAGRKDAEAFF
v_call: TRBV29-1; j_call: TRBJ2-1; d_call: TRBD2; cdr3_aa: CSVATSGAFSEQFF
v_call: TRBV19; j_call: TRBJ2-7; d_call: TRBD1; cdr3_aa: CASKPDRGAYEQYF
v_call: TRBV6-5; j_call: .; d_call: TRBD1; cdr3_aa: CASSVDRVFRYEQYF
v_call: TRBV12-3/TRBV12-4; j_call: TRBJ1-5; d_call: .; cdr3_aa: CASRGRGASQPQHF
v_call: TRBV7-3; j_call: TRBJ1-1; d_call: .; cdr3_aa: CASTLLEGSMNTEAFF
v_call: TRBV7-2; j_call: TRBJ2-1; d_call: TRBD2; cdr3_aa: CASSSTSGSWVEQFF
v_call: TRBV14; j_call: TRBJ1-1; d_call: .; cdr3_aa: CASSQGYSRLSEAFF
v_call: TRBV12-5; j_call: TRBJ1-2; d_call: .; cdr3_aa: CASGLVEGCGYTF
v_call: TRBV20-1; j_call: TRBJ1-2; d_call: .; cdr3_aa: CSAPLAEDYGYTF
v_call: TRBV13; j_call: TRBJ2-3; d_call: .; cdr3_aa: CASSFQRARTQYF
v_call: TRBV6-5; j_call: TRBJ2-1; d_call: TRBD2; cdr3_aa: CASGGTGPYDEQFF
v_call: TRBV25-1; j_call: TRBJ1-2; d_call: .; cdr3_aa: CASSDRGGYGYTF
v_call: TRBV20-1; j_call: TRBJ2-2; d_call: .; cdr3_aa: CSARDLKGANTGELFF
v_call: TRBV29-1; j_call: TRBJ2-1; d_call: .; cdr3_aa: CSGRVGDEQFF
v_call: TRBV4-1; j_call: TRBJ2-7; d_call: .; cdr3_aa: CASSQVDHEQYF
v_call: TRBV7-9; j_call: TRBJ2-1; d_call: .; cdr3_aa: CASSSQPGFSENEQFF
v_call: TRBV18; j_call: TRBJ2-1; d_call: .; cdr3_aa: CASSPISSGVDKQFF
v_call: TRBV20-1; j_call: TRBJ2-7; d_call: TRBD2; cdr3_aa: CSASGLAGGEQYF
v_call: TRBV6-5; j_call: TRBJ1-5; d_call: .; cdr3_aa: CASSADGGRDQPQHF
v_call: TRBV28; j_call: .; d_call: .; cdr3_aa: CASSLSYGRNCEQYF
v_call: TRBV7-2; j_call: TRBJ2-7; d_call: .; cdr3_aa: CASSRPGVYEQYF
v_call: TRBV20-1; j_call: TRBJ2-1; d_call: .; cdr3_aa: CSASYRGHNEQFF
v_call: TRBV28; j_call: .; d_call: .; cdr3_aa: CASSRRVWDEQYF
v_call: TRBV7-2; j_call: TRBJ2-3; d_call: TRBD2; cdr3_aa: CASSLAGTSGRAGDTQYF
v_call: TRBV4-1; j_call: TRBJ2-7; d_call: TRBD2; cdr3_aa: CASSASSLAGVTSSYEQYF
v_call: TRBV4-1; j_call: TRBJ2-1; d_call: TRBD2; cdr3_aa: CASERSGTSVEEQFF
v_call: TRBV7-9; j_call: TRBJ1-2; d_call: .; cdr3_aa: CASSLPTVNYGYTF
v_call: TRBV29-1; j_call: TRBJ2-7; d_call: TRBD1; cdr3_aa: CSVPGGSSYEQYF
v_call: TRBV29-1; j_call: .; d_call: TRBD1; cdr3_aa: CSATRGQGQETQYF
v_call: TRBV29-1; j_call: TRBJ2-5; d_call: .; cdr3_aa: CSVVFQGGETQYF
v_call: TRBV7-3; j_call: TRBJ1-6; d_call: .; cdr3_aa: CASRGNNSPLHF
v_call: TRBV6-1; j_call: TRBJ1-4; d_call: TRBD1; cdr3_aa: CASSEGQGGREKLFF
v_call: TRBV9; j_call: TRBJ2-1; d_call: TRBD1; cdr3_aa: CASSVAGTGTGEQFF
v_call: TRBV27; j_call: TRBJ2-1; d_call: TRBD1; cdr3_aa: CAGSLHRGLNEQFF
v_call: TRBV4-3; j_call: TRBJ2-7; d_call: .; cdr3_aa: CASRQDPQGEAQYF
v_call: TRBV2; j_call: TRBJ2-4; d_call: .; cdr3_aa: CASSGRRLAAKNIQYF
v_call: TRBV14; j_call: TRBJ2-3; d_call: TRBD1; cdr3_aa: CASSHHIGQARTDTQYF
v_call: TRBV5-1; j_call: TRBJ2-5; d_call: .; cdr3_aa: CASSGGPGYQETQYF
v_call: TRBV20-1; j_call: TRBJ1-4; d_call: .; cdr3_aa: CSAGGDGKLFF
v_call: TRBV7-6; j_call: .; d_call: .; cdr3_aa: CASSPQDPFYEQYF